A single T cell receptor (beta chain) is shown here with its context. The target antigen is unknown. With 8 bases clipped from V and 7 bases from J, the junction kept 3 bases outside the gene matches. This CDR3 contains 13 residues. This record belongs to a study of vaccination effects on CD4 cells after COVID-19. ViraFEST used viral peptide pools to expand antigen-specific CD4+ T cells before sequencing. Cultured cells yielded isolated CD4+ T cells after 10 days. Two-dose BNT162b2 or mRNA-1273 vaccination was given to participants. Notes on the study in general: Infection- and vaccine-induced clones contracted markedly late after vaccination.

Sequenced by immunoSEQ multiplex PCR; TCRdb stores in-frame clones only, minus some. Here the sample spans nearly 30,000 clones, about 73% being singletons. Here the sequenced sample was CD4+ T cells from PBMCs cultured with HCoV-OC43 spike peptides, taken after COVID-19 vaccination. The subset denotes: HCoV-OC43 spike overlapping peptide pool stimulation. The receptor was derived from a human donor who received a COVID-19 vaccine. J is TRBJ1-6 and V is TRBV12-3 or TRBV12-4, with TRBD1 identical over 9 bases. Here the CDR3 DNA reads TGTGCCAGCGGGGACAGGGCCAATTCACCCCTCCACTTT. As protein: CASGDRANSPLHF.